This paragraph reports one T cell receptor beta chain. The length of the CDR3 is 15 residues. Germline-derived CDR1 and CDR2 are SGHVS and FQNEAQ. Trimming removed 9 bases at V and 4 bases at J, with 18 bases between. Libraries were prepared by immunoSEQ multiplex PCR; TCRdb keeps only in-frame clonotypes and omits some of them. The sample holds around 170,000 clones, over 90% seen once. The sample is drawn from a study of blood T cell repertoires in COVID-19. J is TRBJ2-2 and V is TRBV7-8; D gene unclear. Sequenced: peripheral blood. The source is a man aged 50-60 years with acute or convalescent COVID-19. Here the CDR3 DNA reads TGTGCCAGGCAATCACCGCAGGCCTCCACCGGGGAGCTGTTTTTT. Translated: CARQSPQASTGELFF.